This T cell receptor (beta chain) was observed in a study of beta chain features in type 1 diabetes. Study-wide context: All samples yielded about 100 million examined sorted cells.

For this clone: Its specificity is not known.

The whole isolated RNA underwent reverse transcription, so sequencing captured expressed TCRB transcripts. Assay: immunoSEQ multiplex PCR; the TCRdb copy retains only in-frame clones and omits some. The table records some 330,000 clones, approximately 10% of them present only once. There are 12 residues in the CDR3. The V and J ends lost 8 bases and 2 bases respectively, with 9 bases between them. The germline gives CDR1 SNHLY, CDR2 FYNNEI. General study points: People with Type 1 diabetes carried modestly yet significantly shorter TCRB CDR3s in all four CD4+ subsets.

The gene calls are TRBV2 and TRBJ1-1, with D tentatively TRBD1 (6 bases). The sequencing input was naive CD4+ T cells from blood. The receptor was derived from a woman between 25 and 40 years old in good health. In DNA, the CDR3 is TGTGCCAGCGGGGGGGCCAACACTGAAGCTTTCTTT. Translation gives CASGGANTEAFF.